One T cell receptor (beta chain) is described in this entry. Its antigen is undetermined. This sample was taken from a study of CD4 T cells in relation to SARS-CoV-2 and coronaviruses. Study background: PBMCs were cultured with antigen for 10 days before TCR beta sequencing. Negative control cultures got HIV-1 Nef peptides or no peptide.

CD4+ T cells from unexposed donors were obtained before the COVID-19 pandemic (2011-2018). The cells were cultured for around ten days before CD4+ T cells were isolated. The study's findings and limits: No donor gave both pre-pandemic and post-infection samples. Crossreactive clones expanded significantly less to SARS-CoV-2 than monoreactive clones.

The protocol was immunoSEQ multiplex PCR, while the TCRdb copy is restricted to in-frame clones and leaves out a portion. The profile covers approximately 24,000 clones, with around 74% appearing a single time and around 12% taken by the ten largest. The CDR3 runs to 13 residues. V gave up 3 bases and J gave up 3 bases; unmatched junction bases: 4. Per germline, CDR1 DFQATT and CDR2 SNEGSKA (reference sequence). Sequencing was carried out using CD4+ T cells from PBMCs, cultured in vitro. This chain links TRBV20-1 with TRBJ1-2; 7 bases fit TRBD1. This clonotype originated in a human donor in good health. This CDR3 reads CSASNRGDYGYTF. Here the CDR3 DNA reads TGCAGTGCTAGTAACAGGGGAGACTATGGCTACACCTTC.